This T cell receptor (beta chain) appears in the sequencing data of a study of cytomegalovirus exposure and HLA in healthy donors (TCRdb year 2017). For the study in its entirety: According to a later analysis, one platform produced both the roughly 120 validation repertoires and the 666 repertoires of the first cohort. The study was designed to test whether signatures of past pathogen exposure could be identified by cataloging public T cell receptors. A separate validation cohort of 100 to 150 different subjects was used in addition to the approximately 700-subject first cohort. To predict cytomegalovirus infection status, the study brought together high-throughput TCR immunosequencing, statistical association of individual TCRs with disease status, and machine learning. General findings and caveats noted by the study authors: In vitro tests confirmed that a few of the cytomegalovirus-associated TCR beta chains recognize cytomegalovirus antigens. According to the authors, the approach could potentially be generalized to other disease states and immunological phenotypes. A later analysis had no HLA typing for the validation cohort, so co-occurrence there was scored across all 110 or so repertoires. The classifier was reported to diagnose cytomegalovirus status with high specificity and sensitivity in both the original and validation cohorts. A total of 150 or so TCR beta chains were listed by the study as associated with cytomegalovirus. While some public TCRs were present in many individuals, most TCR sequences turned up only very rarely across donors. Of the cluster scores, about 94% were above 0 in a later analysis, which found that TCRs clustered in the first cohort also tended to co-occur in the approximately 110 validation repertoires.

Libraries were prepared through the immunoSEQ multiplex PCR assay. The original pipeline was this. A statistical classification framework was built for diagnosing cytomegalovirus status from the catalog of TCR beta chain sequences. TCRdb re-hosts the immuneACCESS table, in-frame sequences only. Its copies lack some clones; in the studies checked, an unresolved V gene accounts for under half of them, and the cause for the rest is not known. The V and J calls and clone size come from that table; D and trimming were worked out from the DNA. This sample lists about 360,000 clones; 86% were detected once. The ten biggest clones cover approximately 0.86% of the sample. The donors were included in the validation cohort of over a hundred subjects, a group kept apart from the roughly 610-subject first cohort. Counted from cysteine to phenylalanine, this CDR3 has 19 amino acids. Here the CDR3 DNA is all that survives: 57 bases in frame from base 1. CDR1 and CDR2 are drawn from the germline V gene: SGHVS, FNYEAQ. Relative to germline, V is missing 7 bases and J is missing 2 bases, with 11 bases of the junction outside any gene match.

As concerns this clone: No cognate antigen has been identified for it. The record has no base qualities; no much larger clone is one base away.

Sequences were obtained from PBMCs. Recombination connected TRBV7-6 to TRBJ2-2, with TRBD2 identical over 15 junction bases. The clonotype originates from a woman in her late teens or twenties in good health and CMV-seronegative. The CDR3 protein is CASTEPRTSGGGNTGELFF. The base sequence is TGTGCCAGCACCGAGCCCAGGACTAGCGGGGGGGGCAACACCGGGGAGCTGTTTTTT.